This record concerns one T cell receptor beta chain sequence. Its target is unknown. Documented time point: week 11, during vaccination. It was 300 ug of mutant IDH1 20-mer peptide that made up each vaccine dose, given with topical imiquimod. Each astrocytoma in the donors was new, WHO grade 3 or 4, IDH1-mutant and ATRX-lost. The data were taken from a study of a mutant IDH1 vaccine in newly diagnosed glioma. For the study at large: In weeks 1, 3, 5, 7, 11, 15, 19 and 23, patients were vaccinated. The start of vaccination came 4-6 weeks after radiotherapy alone, or with temozolomide cycles. Most patients had radiochemotherapy with temozolomide before enrollment; others had one alone.

Some clones are missing from TCRdb's copy, which holds only in-frame ones; the method was immunoSEQ multiplex PCR. The table shows tens of thousands of clones, with 80% occurring only once. This receptor was identified in a man in his fifties or sixties with glioma. The starting material was PBMCs, obtained from a glioma patient whose treatment included an IDH1 peptide vaccine.

In DNA, the CDR3 is TGTGCCAGCCAAGGAGCAGGGCTCGGTAATTCACCCCTCCACTTT. This gives the protein CASQGAGLGNSPLHF. The chain couples TRBV13 to TRBJ1-6; tentatively, D is TRBD1 (5 bases). CDR3 length: 15 amino acids. Germline V CDR1 and CDR2: PRHDT, FYEKMQ (reference sequence). V lost 8 bases to trimming and J lost 6 bases, with 17 bases between them.